The next 17 T cell receptor beta chains were all read from a single sample in a study of blood T cell repertoires in COVID-19. Profiling relied on immunoSEQ multiplex PCR, and the TCRdb table lists in-frame clones only, not all of them. Found here are approximately 210,000 clones, about 84% of them singletons; the top ten hold about 4.3%. The sequenced sample consisted of PBMCs or T cells enriched from blood (not recorded which). The receptors shown here come from a man aged 25-45 years with acute COVID-19.

The chain has TRBV9 and TRBJ2-2; no definite D call. CDR1 and CDR2 (germline): SGDLS, YYNGEE. The CDR3 is 13 residues long. V was cut by 1 base and J by 6 bases, with 7 bases left in between. The CDR3 nucleotides are TGTGCCAGCAGCGTACAGGTTCCCGGGGAGCTGTTTTTT. Encoded protein: CASSVQVPGELFF. Drawing the rest from reference TRBV9 and TRBJ2-2, the complete variable domain is DSGVTQTPKHLITATGQRVTLRCSPRSGDLSVYWYQQSLDQGLQFLIQYYNGEERAKGNILERFSAQQFPDLHSELNLSSLELGDSALYFCASSVQVPGELFFGEGSRLTVL.

This chain uses TRBV19 with TRBJ2-7, with TRBD2 as a possible D gene (5 bases). V lost 4 bases to trimming and J lost 5 bases, with 18 bases between them. Germline-derived CDR1 and CDR2 are LNHDA and SQIVND (reference sequence). The length of the CDR3 is 15 residues. CDR3 in amino acids: CASSKAGVTRNEQYF. The CDR3 coding sequence is TGTGCCAGTAGTAAGGCCGGGGTTACGAGGAACGAGCAGTACTTC.

V is TRBV6-2 or TRBV6-3 and J is TRBJ2-1; 10 nucleotides agree with TRBD2. This CDR3 comprises 16 residues. The germline CDR1 and CDR2 sequences are MNHEY and SVGEGT. Trimming removed 0 bases from V and 7 bases from J; junction bases left unmatched: 6. The chain's CDR3 is CASSYSMSGGANEQFF. For the CDR3, the DNA is TGTGCCAGCAGTTACTCGATGAGCGGGGGGGCTAATGAGCAGTTCTTC.

This clone occurred once. The gene calls are TRBV11-2 and TRBJ1-4; the D gene is possibly TRBD1 (6 bases). Germline values: CDR1 SGHAT, CDR2 FQNNGV. This CDR3 has 14 residues. V lost 3 bases to trimming and J lost 6 bases, with 11 bases between them. In DNA form, the CDR3 reads TGTGCCAGCAGCTTGACTACAGGGTATGAAAAACTGTTTTTT. It yields the protein CASSLTTGYEKLFF.

This clone was seen a single time. The J gene is TRBJ1-2, the V gene TRBV28; D possibly corresponds to TRBD1 (5 bases). CDR1 is MDHEN and CDR2 is SYDVKM in the germline V gene. The CDR3 contains 14 residues. With 4 bases removed from V and 4 bases from J, the gap between germline ends came to 13 bases. CDR3 in amino acids: CASSSSGVAYGYTF. As DNA, the CDR3 is TGTGCCAGCAGTTCGTCGGGGGTGGCCTATGGCTACACCTTC.

The CDR3 region is CASTTGGAYEKLFF. DNA of the CDR3: TGTGCCAGCACCACAGGGGGCGCATATGAAAAACTGTTTTTT. The V and J genes are TRBV28 and TRBJ1-4; 9 bases align to TRBD1. The germline gives CDR1 MDHEN, CDR2 SYDVKM. V shed 7 bases, J shed 6 bases, and the junction held 6 bases outside the gene matches. The CDR3 sequence is 14 residues long.

This clone was counted a few times. This chain uses TRBV27 with TRBJ2-1; 8 positions match TRBD2. CDR1 is MNHEY and CDR2 is SMNVEV in the germline V gene (reference sequence). Trimming removed 4 bases from V and 6 bases from J; junction bases left unmatched: 14. This CDR3 has 17 amino acids. CDR3 sequence reads: CASSSIPGGSDSNEQFF. As DNA, the CDR3 is TGTGCCAGCAGTTCCATTCCGGGGGGGTCAGACTCCAATGAGCAGTTCTTC.

This chain joins TRBV6-2 or TRBV6-3 and TRBJ2-7; D is possibly TRBD1 (5 bases). The CDR3 runs to 16 residues. V was clipped by 1 base and J by 0 bases, with 13 bases between them. CDR1 is MNHEY and CDR2 is SVGEGT in the germline V gene. The CDR3 sequence is CASSYYPGHSSYEQYF. In nucleotides, the CDR3 is TGTGCCAGCAGTTACTATCCTGGACACAGCTCCTACGAGCAGTACTTC.

The chain has TRBV4-2 and TRBJ2-3; 16 nucleotides agree with TRBD2. The CDR3 extends over 17 amino acids. CDR1 is LGHNA and CDR2 is YNFKEQ in the germline V gene. After removal of 4 bases from V and 4 bases from J, the junction contained 5 bases not matched to a gene. The CDR3 loop reads CASSRGTSGGAADTQYF. The CDR3 DNA reads TGTGCCAGCAGCCGCGGGACTAGCGGGGGGGCCGCAGATACGCAGTATTTT.

V is TRBV18 and J is TRBJ1-6, with D possibly matching TRBD1 (5 bases). The CDR3 totals 15 residues. Germline V CDR1 and CDR2: KGHSH, LQKENI. Trimming removed 4 bases from V and 7 bases from J, with 14 bases in between. DNA of the CDR3: TGTGCCAGCTCACTACCTCAGGGAAACAATTCACCCCTCCACTTT. It codes for CASSLPQGNNSPLHF.

This sequence joins TRBV9 and TRBJ2-2; D is perhaps TRBD2 (7 bases). Germline lookup yields CDR1 SGDLS and CDR2 YYNGEE. The CDR3 sequence is 17 residues long. V was trimmed by 0 bases and J by 8 bases, leaving 20 bases between them. The CDR3 is CASSVDPAGAPEGELFF. The CDR3 DNA reads TGTGCCAGCAGCGTAGACCCGGCGGGGGCTCCGGAGGGGGAGCTGTTTTTT.

This clone has only a few counts. The chain employs TRBV19 and TRBJ1-4; maybe TRBD1 (6 bases). The V end lost 7 bases, the J end lost 0 bases, and 12 bases lay between the germline ends. The germline CDR1 and CDR2 sequences are LNHDA and SQIVND (reference sequence). There are 15 residues in the CDR3. For the CDR3, the DNA is TGTGCCAGTAAAGGGGGTCTGCCAACTAATGAAAAACTGTTTTTT. Translated, it gives CASKGGLPTNEKLFF. Based on the CDR3 plus reference TRBV19 and TRBJ1-4, the full variable domain is DGGITQSPKYLFRKEGQNVTLSCEQNLNHDAMYWYRQDPGQGLRLIYYSQIVNDFQKGDIAEGYSVSREKKESFPLTVTSAQKNPTAFYLCASKGGLPTNEKLFFGSGTQLSVL.

This clone was recorded once. The chain links TRBV20-1 to TRBJ2-5; TRBD1 matches 7 bases. CDR1 DFQATT and CDR2 SNEGSKA come from the germline V gene (reference sequence). This CDR3 has 11 residues. Germline trimming cut 3 bases from V and 6 bases from J; bases unmatched to any gene: 1. For the CDR3, the DNA is TGCAGTGCTAGGACAGGGAAGACCCAGTACTTC. Amino acids: CSARTGKTQYF.

This rearrangement joins TRBV19 to TRBJ1-1; D gene ambiguous. The CDR3 loop spans 14 amino acids. V was cut by 3 bases and J by 4 bases, with 12 bases left in between. In germline, CDR1 is LNHDA, CDR2 SQIVND (reference sequence). This CDR3 is CASSIGKVGTEAFF. The CDR3 DNA is TGTGCCAGTAGTATCGGGAAAGTGGGCACTGAAGCTTTCTTT.

The genes are TRBV5-4 and TRBJ1-2; D is unclear. Per germline, CDR1 SGHNT and CDR2 YYREEE (reference sequence). The CDR3 has 15 residues. The V end lost 4 bases, the J end lost 8 bases, and 21 bases lay between the germline ends. As DNA, the CDR3 is TGTGCCAGCAGCCTGCCATTGTCGAGTGCACTGGGCTACACCTTC. As protein: CASSLPLSSALGYTF.

The V and J genes are TRBV7-9 and TRBJ2-7, with 11 bases aligning to TRBD2. In germline, CDR1 is SEHNR, CDR2 FQNEAQ (reference sequence). Unmatched junction bases numbered 14, after V lost 5 bases and J lost 5 bases. This CDR3 has 17 amino acids. CDR3 residues: CASSPITLAGGPHEQYF. In DNA form, the CDR3 reads TGTGCCAGCAGCCCTATCACCTTAGCGGGGGGGCCTCACGAGCAGTACTTC.

As regards this clone: At the DNA level, this CDR3 is encoded by other sequences in the same sample as well. This chain connects TRBV5-1 to TRBJ2-3; D gene unclear. CDR1 SGHRS and CDR2 YFSETQ come from the germline V gene. V lost 0 bases, J lost 2 bases, and 7 bases lay in between. This CDR3 is built from 14 residues. Written as DNA, the CDR3 is TGCGCCAGCAGCTTGGGGCAGTACACAGATACGCAGTATTTT. This sequence encodes CASSLGQYTDTQYF.